A single sample is the source of the 29 T cell receptor beta chains below, sequenced in a study of breast tumors, draining lymph nodes, adjacent tissues. One entry per CDR3 protein results from TCRdb running MiXCR on the multiplex PCR reads. The top ten hold roughly 1.3% of the sample, which has more than 200,000 distinct CDR3 sequences, roughly 30% seen once. The lymph nodes were axillary draining lymph nodes from breast cancer patients. Sample: axillary lymph node tissue. These receptor sequences come from a female donor with breast cancer. Some clones in this sample may be carry-over from other donors' samples.

This clonotype was recorded a few times. This may come from a read error, since a much larger clone is one base off. This rearrangement joins TRBV6-1 to TRBJ1-2; no clear D gene. Trimming took 5 bases from V and 4 from J, leaving 8 bases between them. Per germline, CDR1 MNHNS and CDR2 SASEGT. This CDR3 is 12 amino acids long. Here the CDR3 DNA reads TGTGCCAGCAGTCAATACAGCTATGGCTACACCTTC. Amino acid sequence: CASSQYSYGYTF.

This clonotype appeared many times. This sequence joins TRBV11-2 and TRBJ2-5; D not resolved. The CDR3 has 17 amino acids. The V end lost 1 base, the J end lost 3 bases, and 18 bases lay between the germline ends. The germline V gene encodes CDR1 SGHAT and CDR2 FQNNGV. This chain's CDR3 is CASSLVPGTRTKETQYF. DNA for the CDR3: TGTGCCAGCAGCTTAGTCCCGGGCACACGTACTAAAGAGACCCAGTACTTC.

The sample holds many counts of this clonotype. The chain employs TRBV20-1 and TRBJ1-5; maybe TRBD1 (6 bases). V lost 6 bases and J lost 1, with 16 bases in between. The germline gives CDR1 DFQATT, CDR2 SNEGSKA (reference sequence). The CDR3 is made up of 15 amino acids. The CDR3 DNA reads TGCAGTGCCCCTAGGGGGGGAGAGAGCAATCAGCCCCAGCATTTT. Translation: CSAPRGGESNQPQHF.

This clonotype was seen many times. The chain has TRBV7-9 and TRBJ2-1; D might be TRBD2 (5 bases). V dropped 8 bases and J dropped 8 bases, with 13 bases sitting between them. The germline V gene has CDR1 SEHNR and CDR2 FQNEAQ (reference sequence). The CDR3 sequence is 12 residues long. The CDR3 here is CASGSVNHEQFF. The CDR3 nucleotides are TGTGCCAGCGGGAGTGTTAACCATGAGCAGTTCTTC.

This clonotype has a count of ten or more. The chain combines TRBV7-2 with TRBJ2-7; possibly TRBD2 for D (6 bases). Trimming removed 9 bases at V and 5 bases at J, with 11 bases between. CDR1 and CDR2 (germline): SGHTA, FQGNSA. CDR3 size: 11 residues. The CDR3 coding sequence is TGTGCCAGTACTAGCACCGACGAGCAGTACTTC. Its translation: CASTSTDEQYF.

The chain couples TRBV2 to TRBJ1-6; no firm D call. Germline values: CDR1 SNHLY, CDR2 FYNNEI. V shed 8 bases and J shed 0 bases, with 11 bases lying between them. The CDR3 sequence is 15 residues long. DNA of the CDR3: TGTGCCAGCTGCCCCGGGAGCTCCTATAATTCACCCCTCCACTTT. Encoded protein: CASCPGSSYNSPLHF.

This clonotype was seen repeatedly, ten times or more. The chain recombines TRBV9 with TRBJ2-1; 9 bases align to TRBD2. Germline CDR1 SGDLS, CDR2 YYNGEE. The V gene end was trimmed by 3 bases and the J gene end by 7 bases; junction bases not matched to a gene: 11. CDR3 size: 16 residues. The CDR3, as DNA: TGTGCCAGCAGCGCCCTCGGAGCGGGAGGTGGGAATGAGCAGTTCTTC. It codes for CASSALGAGGGNEQFF. The full variable domain, rest sourced from reference TRBV9 and TRBJ2-1, is DSGVTQTPKHLITATGQRVTLRCSPRSGDLSVYWYQQSLDQGLQFLIQYYNGEERAKGNILERFSAQQFPDLHSELNLSSLELGDSALYFCASSALGAGGGNEQFFGPGTRLTVL.

The CDR3 DNA reads as TGTGCCAGCAGTCCGAAACAGGGGATCTTAGCCAAAAACATTCAGTACTTC. Translating gives CASSPKQGILAKNIQYF. V and J are TRBV12-3 or TRBV12-4 and TRBJ2-4, with TRBD1 identical over 7 bases. The CDR3 has 17 amino acids. V was clipped by 5 bases and J by 0 bases; unmatched bases: 10.

This clonotype was seen repeatedly, ten times or more. The rearrangement uses TRBV28 and TRBJ2-7, with D perhaps matching TRBD1 (5 bases). Germline lookup yields CDR1 MDHEN and CDR2 SYDVKM. CDR3 size: 14 residues. V was trimmed by 3 bases and J by 2 bases, leaving 11 bases between them. For the CDR3, the DNA is TGTGCCAGCAGTTTCTCCAGGGTGACCTACGAGCAGTACTTC. This codes for CASSFSRVTYEQYF.

This clonotype was counted many times. The chain couples TRBV9 to TRBJ1-5; D possibly corresponds to TRBD1 (6 bases). The V gene lost 2 bases and the J gene lost 5 bases, with 11 bases spanning the gap. The CDR3 has 14 residues. CDR1 is SGDLS and CDR2 is YYNGEE in the germline V gene. The CDR3 DNA reads as TGTGCCAGCAGCGTTGGGGGGCCCCATCAGCCCCAGCATTTT. Its translation is CASSVGGPHQPQHF.

With respect to this clonotype: The conserved closing phenylalanine or tryptophan is absent in this CDR3, likely reflecting a read error. This chain connects TRBV2 to TRBJ1-5, with D perhaps matching TRBD1 (6 bases). Germline CDR1 is SNHLY and CDR2 is FYNNEI. This CDR3 contains 15 residues. V was cut by 6 bases and J by 4 bases, with 16 bases left in between. Written as DNA, the CDR3 is TGTGCCAGCAGCCTCGATGGACAGATTAATCAGCCCCAGCATCTT. Encoded protein: CASSLDGQINQPQHL.

This clonotype was seen many times. The V and J genes are TRBV6-1 and TRBJ1-2, with TRBD1 matching over 8 bases. Germline values: CDR1 MNHNS, CDR2 SASEGT. The CDR3 runs to 11 residues. Trimming at V came to 8 bases and at J to 7 bases, leaving 3 bases not matched to a gene. The CDR3 DNA is TGTGCCAGCGGGACAGGCTTTGGCTACACCTTC. Amino acids: CASGTGFGYTF.

This clonotype has at least ten counts. Possible read error: a much larger clone is one base away. The rearrangement uses TRBV5-6 and TRBJ2-7; D is ambiguous. Germline V CDR1 and CDR2: SGHDT, YYEEEE. Trimming shortened V by 4 bases and J by 6 bases, and 14 bases separated the two germline ends. The CDR3 totals 13 residues. CDR3 sequence: CASSPYHPGEQYF. In nucleotides, the CDR3 is TGTGCCAGCAGCCCTTATCACCCAGGCGAGCAGTACTTC.

This clonotype was observed once. In DNA form, the CDR3 reads TGTGCCAGTAGTCCCAGACGGGGACGGGAGACCGGGGAGCTGTTTTTT. Amino acids: CASSPRRGRETGELFF. The chain recombines TRBV19 with TRBJ2-2, with a weak D call TRBD2 (6 bases). Trimming left V 5 bases short and J 5 bases short, with 18 bases between. The CDR3 consists of 16 residues. The germline V gene has CDR1 LNHDA and CDR2 SQIVND (reference sequence).

As regards this clonotype: Its ends do not fully match the called genes, so a read error is possible. The rearrangement joins TRBV20-1 to TRBJ2-5, with D tentatively TRBD2 (5 bases). Germline V CDR1 and CDR2: DFQATT, SNEGSKA (reference sequence). The CDR3 has 17 residues. In DNA, the CDR3 is TGCAGTGCTAGAGAGGAACGGGAACCGAGCTTGAGAGAGACCCAGTGCTTC. Translated, it gives CSAREEREPSLRETQCF.

The sample holds a few counts of this clonotype. A read error may produce the germline difference seen at one junction end. The CDR3 reads CAWSDWDRGATNIQYF. CDR3 DNA: TGTGCCTGGAGTGACTGGGACAGGGGAGCCACAAACATTCAGTACTTC. The chain links TRBV30 to TRBJ2-4, with TRBD1 matching 10 bases. The germline gives CDR1 GTSNPN, CDR2 SVGIG (reference sequence). The CDR3 spans 16 residues. The complete variable domain, with remaining parts taken from reference TRBV30 and TRBJ2-4, reads SQTIHQWPATLVQPVGSPLSLECTVEGTSNPNLYWYRQAAGRGLQLLFYSVGIGQISSEVPQNLSASRPQDRQFILSSKKLLLSDSGFYLCAWSDWDRGATNIQYFGAGTRLSVL.

This clonotype was recorded at least ten times. The chain is built from TRBV9 and TRBJ2-7, with no clear D. V was shortened by 0 bases and J by 4 bases, with 11 bases between the two germline ends. Germline V lookup: CDR1 SGDLS, CDR2 YYNGEE. The CDR3 runs 14 residues. As DNA, the CDR3 is TGTGCCAGCAGCGTAGAGATGGGAAATTACGAGCAGTACTTC. It translates to CASSVEMGNYEQYF.

This clonotype was seen ten or more times. A much larger clone lies one base from this, so it may be a read error. CDR3 sequence (DNA): TGTGCCAGCAGTCACTCGAGTGGAGCGCGGGGCTACACCTTC. It specifies CASSHSSGARGYTF. The chain couples TRBV6-4 to TRBJ1-2; D not certain. This CDR3 has 14 amino acids. CDR1 MRHNA and CDR2 SNTAGT come from the germline V gene.

This clonotype was seen many times. The gene calls are TRBV5-5 and TRBJ2-7; 11 bases are a match to TRBD2. Per germline, CDR1 SGHKS and CDR2 YYEKEE (reference sequence). With V trimmed by 4 bases and J by 3 bases, 6 bases remained unmatched. The CDR3 loop spans 15 amino acids. The CDR3 region is CASSVLAGGFYEQYF. The CDR3 region has the DNA TGTGCCAGCAGCGTGTTAGCGGGAGGGTTCTACGAGCAGTACTTC.

On this clonotype: A much larger clone differs from this one at a single base, so this may be a read error. The chain is built from TRBV11-3 and TRBJ2-1; 11 bases align to TRBD2. The CDR3 loop spans 17 amino acids. Germline values: CDR1 SGHNT, CDR2 YENEEA. The ends lost 4 bases at V and 6 bases at J; junction bases unmatched: 11. CDR3 region: CASSYRLAGLGSNEQFF. The CDR3, as DNA: TGTGCCAGCAGCTATAGACTAGCGGGACTTGGGAGCAATGAGCAGTTCTTC. The variable domain in full, completed from reference TRBV11-3 and TRBJ2-1, reads EAGVVQSPRYKIIEKKQPVAFWCNPISGHNTLYWYLQNLGQGPELLIRYENEEAVDDSQLPKDRFSAERLKGVDSTLKIQPAELGDSAVYLCASSYRLAGLGSNEQFFGPGTRLTVL.

The chain uses TRBV29-1 and TRBJ1-3; D gene uncertain. V was cut by 8 bases and J by 4 bases, with 6 bases left in between. Germline values: CDR1 SQVTM, CDR2 ANQGSEA. The CDR3 spans 10 residues. The CDR3, as DNA: TGCAGCTTACAGGGAAACACCATATATTTT. As protein: CSLQGNTIYF.

Ten or more counts support this clonotype. This chain connects TRBV6-1 to TRBJ2-7; 11 bases map to TRBD1. This CDR3 spans 15 amino acids. The J segment lost 5 bases and the V segment lost 7 bases, leaving 10 bases of the junction unmatched. Per the germline V gene, CDR1 is MNHNS and CDR2 is SASEGT. The CDR3 DNA reads as TGTGCCAGCACCCGTAAAGGGACAGGGGGGAACGAGCAGTACTTC. Residues: CASTRKGTGGNEQYF.

About this clonotype itself: A much more abundant neighbour one base away suggests this may be a read error. This chain joins TRBV5-1 and TRBJ2-1; 7 bases agree with TRBD2. CDR3 length equals 13 residues. Germline lookup yields CDR1 SGHRS and CDR2 YFSETQ. CDR3 DNA sequence: TGCGCCAGCAGCTTGGCCGGACTAGATGACCAGTTCTTC. It codes for CASSLAGLDDQFF.

This clonotype has a count of ten or more. V is TRBV19 and J is TRBJ1-2; TRBD1 aligns across 9 bases. CDR1 LNHDA and CDR2 SQIVND come from the germline V gene (reference sequence). Trimming cost V 7 bases and J 4 bases; bases outside gene matches: 7. The CDR3 consists of 14 residues. This chain's CDR3 is CASTLGDRVYGYTF. Written as DNA, the CDR3 is TGTGCCAGTACCCTGGGGGACAGGGTCTATGGCTACACCTTC.

CDR3 amino acids: CASRPRDSTQETQYF. The CDR3 nucleotides read TGTGCCAGTAGGCCGAGGGACAGTACCCAAGAGACCCAGTACTTC. The V call is TRBV19, the J call TRBJ2-5; 7 bases match TRBD1. Germline assignment: CDR1 LNHDA and CDR2 SQIVND (reference sequence). The junction had 8 bases not matched to a gene; V was cut back by 6 bases and J by 1 base. CDR3 length equals 15 residues.

This clonotype has ten or more counts. V gene TRBV7-3 combines with J gene TRBJ2-2; D is undetermined. The CDR3 has 16 amino acids. Germline CDR1 and CDR2: SGHTA and FQGTGA. V shed 5 bases and J shed 3 bases, with 16 bases lying between them. The CDR3 bases are TGTGCCAGCAGCGCAACGGCTCTGCGAGACACCGGGGAGCTGTTTTTT. This translates into CASSATALRDTGELFF.

V gene TRBV20-1 combines with J gene TRBJ2-1; the D is unclear. Germline CDR1 is DFQATT and CDR2 is SNEGSKA (reference sequence). V gave up 6 bases and J gave up 5 bases, with 2 bases separating them. The CDR3 extends over 9 amino acids. The CDR3 protein is CSADNEQFF. Here the CDR3 DNA reads TGCAGTGCCGACAATGAGCAGTTCTTC.

This chain connects TRBV20-1 to TRBJ2-6; D might be TRBD1 (5 bases). This CDR3 has 15 amino acids. Germline V gene lookup returns CDR1 DFQATT and CDR2 SNEGSKA (reference sequence). Trimming took 1 base from V and 7 from J, leaving 14 bases between them. The CDR3 nucleotides read TGCAGTGCTAGAGGCCTTGTTCAGGGAGCCAACGTCCTGACTTTC. Protein: CSARGLVQGANVLTF.

Note on this clonotype: Sequence at one end of the junction differs from germline and may be a read error. The rearrangement joins TRBV10-2 to TRBJ2-1; D gene unclear. The CDR3 is 12 residues long. Germline V gene lookup returns CDR1 WSHSY and CDR2 SAAADI. The CDR3 is CASSEGYNEQLF. For the CDR3, the DNA is TGCGCCAGCAGTGAAGGGTACAATGAGCAGCTCTTC.